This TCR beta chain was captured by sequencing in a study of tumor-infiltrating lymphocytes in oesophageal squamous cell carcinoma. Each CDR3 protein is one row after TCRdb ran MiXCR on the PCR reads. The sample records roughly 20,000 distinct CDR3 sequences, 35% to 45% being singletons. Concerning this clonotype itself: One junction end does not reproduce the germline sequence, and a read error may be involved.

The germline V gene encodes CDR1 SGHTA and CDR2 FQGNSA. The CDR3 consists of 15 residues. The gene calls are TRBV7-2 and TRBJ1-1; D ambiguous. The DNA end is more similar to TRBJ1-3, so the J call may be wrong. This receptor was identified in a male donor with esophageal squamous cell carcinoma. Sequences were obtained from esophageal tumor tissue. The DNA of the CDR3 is TGTGCCAGCAGCTTATATCGGGAGGCTGAAAACGCCATATATTTT. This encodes CASSLYREAENAIYF.